The sequence of this T cell receptor (beta chain) was determined in a study of blood T cell repertoires in COVID-19. Repertoires were generated with immunoSEQ multiplex PCR, while TCRdb's copy carries only in-frame clones and drops some. The table includes about 50,000 clones, roughly 89% detected once. J gave up 0 bases and V 4 bases, and 14 bases lay outside the gene matches. Germline V gene sequence: CDR1 SGHRS, CDR2 YFSETQ. This CDR3 comprises 18 residues. The genes are TRBV5-1 and TRBJ2-3; 7 bases align to TRBD2. Sequenced input: peripheral blood. The TCR comes from a woman of 80 years or more with acute or convalescent COVID-19. CDR3 loop: CASSPSPGGTYSTDTQYF. The CDR3 DNA follows: TGCGCCAGCAGCCCTAGTCCGGGGGGAACCTATAGCACAGATACGCAGTATTTT.